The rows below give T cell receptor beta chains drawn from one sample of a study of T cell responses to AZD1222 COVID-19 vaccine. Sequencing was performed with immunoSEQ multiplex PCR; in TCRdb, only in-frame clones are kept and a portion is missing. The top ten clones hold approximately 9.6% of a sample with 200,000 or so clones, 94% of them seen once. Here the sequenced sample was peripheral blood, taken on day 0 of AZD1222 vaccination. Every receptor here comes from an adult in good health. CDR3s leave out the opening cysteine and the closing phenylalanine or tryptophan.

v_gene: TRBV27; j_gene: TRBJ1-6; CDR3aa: ASSLYGTGGSPLH
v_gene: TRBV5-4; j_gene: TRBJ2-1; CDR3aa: ASNRDRGFNEQF
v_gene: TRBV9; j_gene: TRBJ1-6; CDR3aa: ASSVVDRGNSPLH
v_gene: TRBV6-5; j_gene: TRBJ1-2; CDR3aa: ASSGYGYT
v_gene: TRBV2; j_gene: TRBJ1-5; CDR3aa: ASSEQYPNQPQH
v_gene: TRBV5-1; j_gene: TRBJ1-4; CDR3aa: ASSLDVGGGREKLF
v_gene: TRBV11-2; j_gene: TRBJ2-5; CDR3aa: ASSLGDGQETQY
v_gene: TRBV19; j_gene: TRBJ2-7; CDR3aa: ASSTGQGWDYEQY
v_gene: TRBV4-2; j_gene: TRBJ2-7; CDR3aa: ASSQGTGVWEQY
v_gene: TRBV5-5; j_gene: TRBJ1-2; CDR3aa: ASSFRGQGGYT
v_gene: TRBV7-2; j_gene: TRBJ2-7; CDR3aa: ASSLHSGRYEQY
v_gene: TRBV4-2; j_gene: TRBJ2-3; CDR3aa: ASSQADRETDTQY
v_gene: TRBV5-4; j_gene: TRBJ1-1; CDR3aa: ASSWQIKTGNTEAF
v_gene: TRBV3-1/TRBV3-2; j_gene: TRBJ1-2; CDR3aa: ASSRDRGSDGYT
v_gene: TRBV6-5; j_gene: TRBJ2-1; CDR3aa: ASREASDNEQF
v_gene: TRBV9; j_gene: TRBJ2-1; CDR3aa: ASSVVDFPDAEQF
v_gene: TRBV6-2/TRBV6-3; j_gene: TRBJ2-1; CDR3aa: ASSYSLEGRNEQF
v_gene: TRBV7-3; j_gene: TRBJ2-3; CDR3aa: ASSFLGRTDTQY
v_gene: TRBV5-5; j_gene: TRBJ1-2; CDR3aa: ASSKGTGKGYGYT
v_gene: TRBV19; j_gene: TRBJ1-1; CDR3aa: ASSRTSTEAF
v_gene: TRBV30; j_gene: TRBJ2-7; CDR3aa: AWRGDRTDEQY
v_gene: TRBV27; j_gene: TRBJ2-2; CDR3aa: ASSLWPPPGGTGELF
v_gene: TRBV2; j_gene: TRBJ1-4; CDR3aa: ASSADRGQNEKLF
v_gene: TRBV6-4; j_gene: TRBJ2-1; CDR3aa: ASSDFASAANEQF
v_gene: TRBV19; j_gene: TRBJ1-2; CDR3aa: ASSIGAGSAYGYT
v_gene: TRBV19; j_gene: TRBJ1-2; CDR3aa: ASRRNYGYT
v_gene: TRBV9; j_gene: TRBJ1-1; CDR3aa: ASSAQGYTEAF
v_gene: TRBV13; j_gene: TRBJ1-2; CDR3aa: ASSSRTGYGYT
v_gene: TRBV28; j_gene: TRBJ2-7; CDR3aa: ASSLGYEQY
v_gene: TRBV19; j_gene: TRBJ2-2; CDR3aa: ASSSLWNTGELF
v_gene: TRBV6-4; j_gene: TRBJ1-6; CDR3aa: ASSTGTDNSPLH
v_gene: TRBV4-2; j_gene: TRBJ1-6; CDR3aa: ASSQGRTGSTGSPLH
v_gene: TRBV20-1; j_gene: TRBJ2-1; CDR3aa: SASPLPDSYNEQF
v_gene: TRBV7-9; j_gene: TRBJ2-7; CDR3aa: ASSGGATYEQY
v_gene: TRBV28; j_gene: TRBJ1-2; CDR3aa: ASSSEDPT
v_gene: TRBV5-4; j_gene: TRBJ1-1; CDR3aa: ASSLFGVSTEAF
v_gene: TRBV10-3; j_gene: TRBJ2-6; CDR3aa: AISAHSTESGANVLT
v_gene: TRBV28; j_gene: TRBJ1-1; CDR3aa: ASIRRGTEAF
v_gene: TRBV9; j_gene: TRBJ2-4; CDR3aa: ASSVGVSAKNIQY
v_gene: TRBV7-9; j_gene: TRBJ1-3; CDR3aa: ASSPTGSGNTIY
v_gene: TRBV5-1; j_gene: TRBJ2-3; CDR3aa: ASSRSEISDTQY
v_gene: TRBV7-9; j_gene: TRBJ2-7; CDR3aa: ASSLDRDRGGEQY
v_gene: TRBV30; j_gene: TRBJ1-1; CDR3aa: AWSPPGAF
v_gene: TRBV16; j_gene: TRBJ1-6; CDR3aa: ASSQSYSQGSPLH
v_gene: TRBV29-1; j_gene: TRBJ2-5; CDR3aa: SVSGLAGGGTQY
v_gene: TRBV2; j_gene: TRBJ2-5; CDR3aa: ASSETVAETQY
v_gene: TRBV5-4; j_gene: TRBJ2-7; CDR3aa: ASSLIGGVKAWGYEQY
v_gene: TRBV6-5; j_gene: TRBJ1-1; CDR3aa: ASSLKTGESSEAF
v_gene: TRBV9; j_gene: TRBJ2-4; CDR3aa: ASSVGGRGNIQY
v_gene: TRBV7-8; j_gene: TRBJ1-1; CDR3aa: ASSLAAPGDTEAF
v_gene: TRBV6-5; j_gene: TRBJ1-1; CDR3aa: ATSPVVNTEAF
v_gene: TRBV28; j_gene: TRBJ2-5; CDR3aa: ASSGSDRELTYQETQY